What follows are 26 T cell receptor beta chains derived from one specimen sequenced in a study of neurological immune-mediated disorders (dated by TCRdb to about 2019). Libraries were constructed by 5' RACE. Sequencing took place on an Illumina HiSeq 2500. TCRdb reprocessed the public reads (quality trimming at Q25 with fastp, clone calling with MiXCR) and kept in-frame beta chains. Entries are consolidated by CDR3 protein sequence, retaining the most common genes and DNA. A total of under 70,000 distinct CDR3 sequences appear in this sample, 3% to 4% of them only once. The ten largest clonotypes hold about 7.1% of the sample. Material for sequencing was PBMCs. These TCRs come from a woman aged 55-70 years with multiple sclerosis.

The chain uses TRBV20-1 and TRBJ1-1; D is unclear. This CDR3 comprises 14 residues. The germline V and J ends were trimmed by 3 bases and 0 bases, with 11 bases remaining between them. Looked up from germline, CDR1 is DFQATT and CDR2 is SNEGSKA (reference sequence). CDR3 sequence (DNA): TGCAGTGCTAGTCGGCCACGGTTGAACACTGAAGCTTTCTTT. It codes for CSASRPRLNTEAFF.

This clonotype was seen ten or more times. The rearrangement links TRBV15 to TRBJ1-5, with D perhaps matching TRBD1 (6 bases). CDR1 and CDR2 (germline): LNHNV, YYDKDF (reference sequence). V gave up 0 bases and J gave up 5 bases, with 11 bases separating them. CDR3 length equals 15 residues. The CDR3 region is CATSREWSGDQPQHF. DNA for the CDR3: TGTGCCACCAGCAGAGAGTGGTCAGGGGATCAGCCCCAGCATTTT.

Ten or more counts support this clonotype. J is TRBJ2-5 and V is TRBV7-2; D unclear. CDR1 SGHTA and CDR2 FQGNSA come from the germline V gene. The CDR3 consists of 14 residues. V was pared by 2 bases and J by 7 bases, with 14 bases between. The chain's CDR3 is CASSLSASPGTQYF. The CDR3 nucleotides are TGTGCCAGCAGCTTATCCGCGTCTCCAGGGACCCAGTACTTC.

This clonotype has a handful of counts. V usage is TRBV11-2 and J usage is TRBJ1-1; TRBD1 matches 7 bases. This CDR3 region has 15 residues. V gave up 5 bases and J gave up 7 bases; unmatched junction bases: 13. CDR1 is SGHAT and CDR2 is FQNNGV in the germline V gene. CDR3 DNA: TGTGCCAGCAGCGACTCGACAGGGTTGAGTGGTGAAGCTTTCTTT. Protein product: CASSDSTGLSGEAFF.

This clonotype was counted many times. The J gene is TRBJ2-3, the V gene TRBV20-1, with TRBD2 matching over 8 bases. Unmatched junction bases numbered 16, after V lost 6 bases and J lost 2 bases. CDR3 length: 17 residues. Per the germline V gene, CDR1 is DFQATT and CDR2 is SNEGSKA (reference sequence). CDR3 residues: CSAPSGGRAGATDTQYF. CDR3 sequence (DNA): TGCAGTGCCCCTTCGGGGGGGCGAGCGGGGGCCACAGATACGCAGTATTTT.

This clonotype was recorded many times. The chain uses TRBV4-1 and TRBJ2-1, with 11 bases lining up with TRBD2. V lost 4 bases, J lost 3 bases, and 17 bases stayed unmatched. The CDR3 consists of 20 residues. CDR1 and CDR2 from the germline V gene are MGHRA and YSYEKL. The CDR3 sequence: CASSLQLLPLLAGVYNEQFF. The CDR3 DNA reads TGCGCCAGCAGCCTCCAACTCCTTCCCTTACTAGCGGGGGTCTACAATGAGCAGTTCTTC.

This clonotype was seen many times. The chain couples TRBV12-3 or TRBV12-4 to TRBJ1-2; no firm D call. Trimming pared 6 bases from V and 5 bases from J, leaving 10 bases between. This CDR3 has 12 residues. CDR3 DNA sequence: TGTGCCAGCAGCCCAGGAGCTTATGGCTACACCTTC. Residues: CASSPGAYGYTF.

This clonotype was counted ten times or more. V and J are TRBV28 and TRBJ2-5; D is possibly TRBD2 (6 bases). Deletions cut 6 bases from V and 4 bases from J, with 15 bases between. CDR3 length equals 14 residues. Germline values: CDR1 MDHEN, CDR2 SYDVKM. CDR3 bases: TGTGCCAGCAGGGGGACTTTGGCGGGAGAGACCCAGTACTTC. Translating gives CASRGTLAGETQYF.

The table lists this clonotype with many counts. This sequence joins TRBV6-5 and TRBJ2-5; TRBD2 aligns across 7 bases. The V and J ends lost 6 bases and 3 bases, in that order; junction bases with no gene match: 7. The CDR3 is 14 amino acids. The V gene's germline CDR1 is MNHEY and CDR2 SVGAGI. The CDR3 DNA sequence: TGTGCCAGCAGACGAGGACTAGTCGAAGAGACCCAGTACTTC. Its translation: CASRRGLVEETQYF.

Details on this clonotype: It may be a read error: a sequence one base away is much more abundant. This chain joins TRBV20-1 and TRBJ2-3; D gene ambiguous. The V end lost 4 bases, the J end lost 6 bases, and 20 bases lay between the germline ends. This CDR3 spans 15 amino acids. CDR1 and CDR2 (germline): DFQATT, SNEGSKA (reference sequence). This CDR3 reads CSATRNPERPDTQYF. The DNA for the CDR3 is TGCAGTGCTACCCGGAACCCTGAGAGACCGGATACGCAGTATTTT.

This clonotype occurred many times. As DNA, the CDR3 is TGCGCCAGCACGCCCGAGGGATATTCACCCCTCCACTTT. Protein product: CASTPEGYSPLHF. The chain combines TRBV10-2 with TRBJ1-6; no firm D call. The CDR3 is 13 residues long. Trimming pared 7 bases from V and 8 bases from J, leaving 12 bases between. Germline CDR1 is WSHSY and CDR2 is SAAADI.

The J gene is TRBJ2-2, the V gene TRBV20-1, with 9 nucleotides matching TRBD2. The CDR3 has 15 amino acids. V lost 2 bases to trimming and J lost 5 bases; unmatched junction nucleotides: 6. The germline CDR1 and CDR2 sequences are DFQATT and SNEGSKA (reference sequence). The CDR3 here is CSARPGTSSTGELFF. CDR3 coding DNA: TGCAGTGCTAGACCTGGGACTAGCAGTACCGGGGAGCTGTTTTTT.

This clonotype showed up many times. V gene TRBV5-1 combines with J gene TRBJ2-5, with 9 bases fitting TRBD2. V shed 4 bases and J 4 bases; nucleotides not matched to a gene: 8. This CDR3 contains 15 residues. Germline V gene lookup returns CDR1 SGHRS and CDR2 YFSETQ. CDR3 sequence reads: CASSRVAGEGETQYF. The CDR3 region has the DNA TGCGCCAGCAGCCGAGTAGCGGGAGAGGGAGAGACCCAGTACTTC.

The table lists this clonotype with many counts. V is TRBV27 and J is TRBJ1-6; 9 bases line up with TRBD1. This CDR3 is built from 13 residues. Germline assignment: CDR1 MNHEY and CDR2 SMNVEV (reference sequence). V lost 7 bases, J lost 9 bases, and 4 bases stayed unmatched. This chain's CDR3 is CASMGQGFSPLHF. The CDR3 bases are TGTGCCAGCATGGGACAGGGTTTTTCACCCCTCCACTTT.

This clonotype was detected ten times or more. This chain uses TRBV19 with TRBJ2-1; D remains unclear. The germline V gene has CDR1 LNHDA and CDR2 SQIVND (reference sequence). V lost 3 bases, J lost 9 bases, and 9 bases lay in between. CDR3 length: 12 residues. The CDR3 is CASSMDWSEQFF. CDR3 nucleotides: TGTGCCAGTAGTATGGATTGGAGTGAGCAGTTCTTC.

The V gene is TRBV20-1, the J gene TRBJ2-2; maybe TRBD1 (6 bases). The germline CDR1 and CDR2 sequences are DFQATT and SNEGSKA (reference sequence). V was pared by 6 bases and J by 3 bases, with 17 bases between. CDR3 length equals 15 residues. CDR3 in amino acids: CSAQRGGQDTGELFF. The CDR3 DNA sequence: TGCAGTGCCCAAAGAGGGGGACAAGACACCGGGGAGCTGTTTTTT.

The chain joins TRBV19 to TRBJ1-5; D is unresolved. There are 14 residues in the CDR3. V was trimmed by 3 bases and J by 0 bases, leaving 6 bases between them. CDR1 is LNHDA and CDR2 is SQIVND in the germline V gene (reference sequence). The DNA of the CDR3 is TGTGCCAGTAGTATCACCAATAGCAATCAGCCCCAGCATTTT. It encodes CASSITNSNQPQHF. The full variable domain, with the rest looked up from reference TRBV19 and TRBJ1-5, is DGGITQSPKYLFRKEGQNVTLSCEQNLNHDAMYWYRQDPGQGLRLIYYSQIVNDFQKGDIAEGYSVSREKKESFPLTVTSAQKNPTAFYLCASSITNSNQPQHFGDGTRLSIL.

This clonotype came up many times. V and J are TRBV15 and TRBJ2-7; 7 bases line up with TRBD1. CDR1 and CDR2 (germline): LNHNV, YYDKDF (reference sequence). This CDR3 is built from 14 residues. Trimming removed 3 bases from V and 4 bases from J; junction bases left unmatched: 6. CDR3 DNA sequence: TGTGCCACCAGCAGCGACAGGGCCGGGTACGAGCAGTACTTC. This encodes CATSSDRAGYEQYF.

This clonotype was observed many times. The chain joins TRBV3-1 to TRBJ2-7; possibly TRBD1 for D (6 bases). The CDR3 totals 15 residues. V was cut by 2 bases and J by 7 bases, with 18 bases left in between. Per the germline V gene, CDR1 is LGHDT and CDR2 is YNNKEL (reference sequence). The CDR3 sequence: CASSQLIQGSEEQYF. In DNA form, the CDR3 reads TGTGCCAGCAGCCAATTGATACAGGGATCGGAGGAGCAGTACTTC.

This clonotype was recorded many times. J is TRBJ2-5 and V is TRBV4-1; D is perhaps TRBD2 (6 bases). V was pared by 0 bases and J by 5 bases, with 10 bases between. The length of the CDR3 is 14 residues. CDR1 and CDR2 from the germline V gene are MGHRA and YSYEKL. As DNA, the CDR3 is TGCGCCAGCAGCCAAGAGCGGGGTTTGGAGACCCAGTACTTC. Translation gives CASSQERGLETQYF.

Many counts were recorded for this clonotype. This chain links TRBV5-1 with TRBJ1-1; 8 bases map to TRBD1. V trimming: 0 bases; J trimming: 7 bases; junction bases outside the gene matches: 2. Germline V gives CDR1 SGHRS, CDR2 YFSETQ. This CDR3 region has 13 residues. CDR3 DNA sequence: TGCGCCAGCAGCTTGGGGGACAGGTTTGAAGCTTTCTTT. This translates into CASSLGDRFEAFF.

This clonotype showed up many times. The chain couples TRBV27 to TRBJ2-2; D is perhaps TRBD2 (6 bases). The CDR3 spans 15 residues. Trimming stripped 3 bases from V and 5 bases from J, with 13 bases between. The germline V gene has CDR1 MNHEY and CDR2 SMNVEV (reference sequence). Written as DNA, the CDR3 is TGTGCCAGCAGTTTGATGGCAGGAGGGACCGGGGAGCTGTTTTTT. Its translation is CASSLMAGGTGELFF.

This clonotype occurred many times. The CDR3 DNA follows: TGCAGTGCCCCCCCCGGGGGAAGTAATGAGCAGTTCTTC. Encoded protein: CSAPPGGSNEQFF. The rearrangement uses TRBV20-1 and TRBJ2-1, with D maybe TRBD2 (6 bases). V gave up 6 bases and J gave up 7 bases, with 16 bases separating them. CDR3 size: 13 residues. Germline CDR1 is DFQATT and CDR2 is SNEGSKA (reference sequence).

This clonotype was counted ten times or more. This chain links TRBV7-8 with TRBJ1-2; a possible D gene is TRBD1 (6 bases). Germline CDR1 and CDR2: SGHVS and FQNEAQ. V gave up 5 bases and J gave up 8 bases, with 21 bases separating them. This CDR3 has 15 amino acids. CDR3 region: CASSPVTGYGVGYTF. CDR3 coding DNA: TGTGCCAGCAGCCCAGTTACAGGGTACGGCGTGGGCTACACCTTC.

The chain is built from TRBV11-2 and TRBJ2-3; D unclear. The CDR3 extends over 14 amino acids. Looked up from germline, CDR1 is SGHAT and CDR2 is FQNNGV. The ends were cut back, 1 base at V and 2 bases at J, with 7 bases in the middle. CDR3: CASSLGGYTDTQYF. The CDR3 bases are TGTGCCAGCAGCTTAGGCGGCTACACAGATACGCAGTATTTT.

This clonotype was seen many times. The V and J genes are TRBV5-1 and TRBJ2-7; 7 bases fit TRBD2. V gave up 0 bases and J gave up 4 bases; unmatched junction bases: 10. The CDR3 contains 16 residues. Germline V gene sequence: CDR1 SGHRS, CDR2 YFSETQ. The CDR3 DNA is TGCGCCAGCAGCTTGGAAGGAGCGGGAAAGAGTTACGAGCAGTACTTC. This gives the protein CASSLEGAGKSYEQYF.